The present T cell receptor (beta chain) was sequenced within a study of shared clonotypes between healthy human individuals. Overall study findings and caveats: Clonotypes shared by all four sorted-subset donors had higher generation probabilities than non-shared clonotypes. Estimated clonotype richness was generally higher in naive than memory subsets.

The naive CD8 subset, CD45RO-negative cells positively selected for CCR7, excluded terminally differentiated effector memory CD45RA+ cells. Those who donated were healthy HIV-negative adults, with no recent acute infections or vaccinations reported. Only Caucasian adults living in Nashville, Tennessee served as donors. The assay was immunoSEQ multiplex PCR, and TCRdb's table has in-frame clones only and misses some. Of roughly 590,000 clones in the sample, 95% were seen once. V was clipped by 1 base and J by 8 bases, with 9 bases between them. CDR1 MGHRA and CDR2 YSYEKL come from the germline V gene. This CDR3 has 13 amino acids. On this clone itself: Antigen specificity is unknown.

Sequenced: naive CD8+ T cells sorted from blood. The V gene is TRBV4-1, the J gene TRBJ2-1; maybe TRBD2 (6 bases). This clonotype was obtained from a woman aged 25 to 39 in good health. The CDR3 spells CASSQVTSHEQFF. CDR3 DNA: TGCGCCAGCAGCCAAGTAACTAGCCATGAGCAGTTCTTC.